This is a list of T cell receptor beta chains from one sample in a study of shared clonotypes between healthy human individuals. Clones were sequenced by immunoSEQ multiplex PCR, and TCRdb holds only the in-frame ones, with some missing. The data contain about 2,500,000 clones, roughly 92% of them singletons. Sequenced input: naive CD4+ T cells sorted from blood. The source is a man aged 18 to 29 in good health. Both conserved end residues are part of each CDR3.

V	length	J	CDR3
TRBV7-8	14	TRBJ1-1	CASSRDARFTEAFF
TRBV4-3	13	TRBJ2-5	CASSQHLQETQYF
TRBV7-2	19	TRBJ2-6	CASSLWRGEGHSGANVLTF
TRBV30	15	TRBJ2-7	CAWSEGLVGSYEQYF
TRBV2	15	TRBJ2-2	CASSGDRGRAGELFF
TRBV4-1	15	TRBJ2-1	CASSQDSGIGNEQFF
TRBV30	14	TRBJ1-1	CASGQGVWGTEAFF
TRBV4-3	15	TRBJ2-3	CASSLGTGGTDTQYF
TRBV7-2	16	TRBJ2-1	CASSLAGGLVKNEQFF
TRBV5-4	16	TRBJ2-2	CASSSGTRTNTGELFF
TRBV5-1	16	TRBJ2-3	CASSGTSGSSTDTQYF
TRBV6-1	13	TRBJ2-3	CAIRGTSTDTQYF
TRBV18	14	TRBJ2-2	CASSPLRGAGELFF
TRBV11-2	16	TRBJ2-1	CASSLAGGKSYNEQFF
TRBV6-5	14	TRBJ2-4	CASSRGTGENIQYF
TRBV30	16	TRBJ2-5	CAWSRGQGKRGETQYF
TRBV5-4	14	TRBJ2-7	CASTNRDLSYEQYF
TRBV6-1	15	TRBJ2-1	CASSTSALSYNEQFF
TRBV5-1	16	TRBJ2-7	CASSGPQGSSAYEQYF
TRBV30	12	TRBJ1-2	CAWKQEYYGYTF
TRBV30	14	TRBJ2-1	CAWSVVWGTSEQFF
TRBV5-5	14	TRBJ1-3	CASSQGNSGNTIYF
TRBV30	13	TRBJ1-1	CAWGQELNTEAFF
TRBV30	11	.	CAWTGDYEQYF
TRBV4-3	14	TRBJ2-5	CASSQDIEQETQYF
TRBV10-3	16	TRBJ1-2	CAISDSQGRDNYGYTF
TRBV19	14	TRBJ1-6	CASSETVLLSPLHF
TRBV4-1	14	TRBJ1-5	CASSQDTGRLPQHF
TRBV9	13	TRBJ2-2	CASSIFRTGELFF
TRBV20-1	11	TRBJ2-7	CSAGGGRSEYF
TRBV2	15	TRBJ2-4	CASSEETGGRNIQYF
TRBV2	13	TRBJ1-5	CASSENYYQPQHF
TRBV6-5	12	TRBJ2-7	CASRPWGGEQYF
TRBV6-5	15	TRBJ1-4	CASTGAGATNEKLFF
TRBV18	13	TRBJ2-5	CASSPTQGKTQYF
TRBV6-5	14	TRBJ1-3	CASSSPGGGNTIYF
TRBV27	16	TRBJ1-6	CASSLLMGSYNSPLHF
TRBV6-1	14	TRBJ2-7	CASSEGQSPFEQYF
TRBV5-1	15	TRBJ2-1	CASSLEAGKSNEQFF
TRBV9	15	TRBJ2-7	CASSPPGTLSYEQYF
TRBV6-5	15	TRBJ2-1	CASSLGLAGYNEQFF
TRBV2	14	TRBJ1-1	CASSAEQTNTEAFF
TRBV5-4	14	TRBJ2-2	CASRRLGGTGELFF
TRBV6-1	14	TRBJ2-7	CASRTGTGIYEQYF
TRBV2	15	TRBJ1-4	CASKLQGGTNEKLFF
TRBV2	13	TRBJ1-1	CASKRILNTEAFF
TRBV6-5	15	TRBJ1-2	CASSYRGGFNYGYTF
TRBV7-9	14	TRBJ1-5	CASSTDYINQPQHF
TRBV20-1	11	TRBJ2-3	CSAPRDQTRYF
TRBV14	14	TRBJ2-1	CASSRGSTYNEQFF
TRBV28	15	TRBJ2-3	CASSLGPRGTDTQYF